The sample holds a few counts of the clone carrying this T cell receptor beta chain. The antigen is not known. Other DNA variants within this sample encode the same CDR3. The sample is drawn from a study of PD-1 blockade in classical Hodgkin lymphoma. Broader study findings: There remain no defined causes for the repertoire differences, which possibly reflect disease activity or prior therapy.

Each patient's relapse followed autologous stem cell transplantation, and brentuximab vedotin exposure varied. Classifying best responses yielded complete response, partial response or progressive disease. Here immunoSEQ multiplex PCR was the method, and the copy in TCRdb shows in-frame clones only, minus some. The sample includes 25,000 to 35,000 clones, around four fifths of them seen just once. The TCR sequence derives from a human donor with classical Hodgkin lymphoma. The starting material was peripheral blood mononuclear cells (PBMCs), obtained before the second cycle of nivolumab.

DNA for the CDR3: TGTGCCAGCAGCGCCGAGGGAGCGGTAGGGGAGACCCAGTACTTC. Protein sequence: CASSAEGAVGETQYF. This chain connects TRBV9 to TRBJ2-5; possibly TRBD2 for D (5 bases). This CDR3 contains 15 residues. V was pared by 3 bases and J by 5 bases, with 17 bases between. Germline values: CDR1 SGDLS, CDR2 YYNGEE.